Presented here are 12 T cell receptor beta chains from one specimen sequenced in a study of shared clonotypes between healthy human individuals. Generated by immunoSEQ multiplex PCR, the TCRdb table keeps only in-frame clones and is missing some. The table has 2 million to 2.5 million clones, about 92% seen once. Material for sequencing was naive CD4+ T cells from PBMCs. The subset denotes: CD45RA+ positively selected. Receptors originate from a man aged 18 to 29 in good health. Some clones in this sample may be carry-over from other donors' samples.

The chain uses TRBV28 and TRBJ1-3; possible D gene TRBD1, 5 bases. Germline V lookup: CDR1 MDHEN, CDR2 SYDVKM. The CDR3 consists of 15 residues. Trimming took off 2 bases at V and 3 bases at J, with 11 bases between the two ends. The CDR3 is CASSLQQANGNTIYF. DNA for the CDR3: TGTGCCAGCAGTTTACAACAGGCCAATGGAAACACCATATATTTT.

The rearrangement uses TRBV9 and TRBJ2-5; D is tentatively TRBD1 or TRBD2 (5 bases each). Trimming stripped 0 bases from V and 0 bases from J, with 12 bases between. CDR1 is SGDLS and CDR2 is YYNGEE in the germline V gene. The CDR3 has 16 residues. CDR3 sequence: CASSVAGTTNQETQYF. The CDR3 coding sequence is TGTGCCAGCAGCGTAGCGGGGACCACCAACCAAGAGACCCAGTACTTC.

The V gene is TRBV18, the J gene TRBJ2-1; 7 nucleotides line up with TRBD2. The CDR3 sequence is 16 residues long. Per the germline V gene, CDR1 is KGHSH and CDR2 is LQKENI. V dropped 3 bases and J dropped 2; count of bases not matched to a gene: 7. The CDR3 DNA follows: TGTGCCAGCTCACCTCCCTGGCGGGAGACCTACAATGAGCAGTTCTTC. Its translation is CASSPPWRETYNEQFF.

Of note for this clone: At the DNA level, this CDR3 is encoded by other sequences in the same sample as well. J is TRBJ2-3 and V is TRBV7-9; D not resolved. The germline V gene has CDR1 SEHNR and CDR2 FQNEAQ (reference sequence). The CDR3 spans 11 residues. V gave up 3 bases and J gave up 6 bases, with 4 bases separating them. The CDR3 here is CASSLSDTQYF. The CDR3 DNA follows: TGTGCCAGCAGCTTGAGCGATACGCAGTATTTT. Full variable domain (missing parts from reference TRBV7-9 and TRBJ2-3): DTGVSQNPRHKITKRGQNVTFRCDPISEHNRLYWYRQTLGQGPEFLTYFQNEAQLEKSRLLSDRFSAERPKGSFSTLEIQRTEQGDSAMYLCASSLSDTQYFGPGTRLTVL.

This clone is a singleton in its sample. The V call is TRBV5-5, the J call TRBJ2-7; perhaps D is TRBD1 or TRBD2 (5 bases each). Germline CDR1 reads SGHKS; CDR2 reads YYEKEE (reference sequence). V was trimmed by 2 bases and J by 3 bases, leaving 15 bases between them. The CDR3 covers 15 residues. The DNA for the CDR3 is TGTGCCAGCAGCTTAGATTCGGGACCCAACTACGAGCAGTACTTC. Translating gives CASSLDSGPNYEQYF.

The chain joins TRBV9 to TRBJ2-1, with 9 bases aligning to TRBD1. Germline loops: CDR1 SGDLS, CDR2 YYNGEE. J was trimmed by 9 bases and V by 4 bases; bases with no gene match: 11. CDR3 length: 15 residues. The CDR3 region is CASSMVTGGWSEQFF. DNA of the CDR3: TGTGCCAGCAGCATGGTGACAGGGGGTTGGAGTGAGCAGTTCTTC.

In the case of this clone: Other DNA sequences in the same sample also yield this CDR3. The genes are TRBV5-1 and TRBJ2-1, with 12 bases aligning to TRBD2. The CDR3 sequence is 16 residues long. Germline CDR1 and CDR2: SGHRS and YFSETQ. Trimming at V came to 2 bases and at J to 3 bases, leaving 3 bases not matched to a gene. The CDR3 bases are TGCGCCAGCAGCTTCGGACTAGCGGGATTCTACAATGAGCAGTTCTTC. Translated, it gives CASSFGLAGFYNEQFF.

The chain couples TRBV5-1 to TRBJ2-3, with 9 bases that match TRBD1. V was clipped by 1 base and J by 3 bases; unmatched bases: 3. The CDR3 has 15 residues. Germline-derived CDR1 and CDR2 are SGHRS and YFSETQ. CDR3 sequence reads: CASSLTGQGTDTQYF. CDR3 coding DNA: TGCGCCAGCAGCTTGACGGGACAGGGTACAGATACGCAGTATTTT.

The rearrangement uses TRBV30 and TRBJ1-6; maybe TRBD1 (6 bases). This CDR3 has 14 amino acids. V lost 1 base and J lost 10, with 14 bases in between. Germline loops: CDR1 GTSNPN, CDR2 SVGIG (reference sequence). The CDR3 reads CAWSETGRYSPLHF. CDR3 nucleotide sequence: TGTGCCTGGAGTGAGACAGGTCGCTACTCACCCCTCCACTTT.

The genes are TRBV18 and TRBJ2-1; D might be TRBD1 (6 bases). The CDR3 is 14 amino acids. In germline, CDR1 is KGHSH, CDR2 LQKENI. Trimming cost V 5 bases and J 5 bases, with 13 bases left between them. This CDR3 is CASSYINRDNEQFF. CDR3 sequence (DNA): TGTGCCAGCTCATACATAAACAGGGACAATGAGCAGTTCTTC.

This sequence joins TRBV5-1 and TRBJ1-2; 9 bases are shared with TRBD1. The CDR3 length is 17 residues. CDR1 and CDR2 from the germline V gene are SGHRS and YFSETQ. The V and J ends lost 5 bases and 5 bases, in that order; junction bases with no gene match: 16. The CDR3 protein is CASSSHSAGTGRYGYTF. The DNA for the CDR3 is TGCGCCAGCAGTTCACACTCCGCCGGGACAGGGAGATATGGCTACACCTTC.

A single count supports this clone. The chain combines TRBV2 with TRBJ2-1; TRBD2 matches at 7 bases. The CDR3 sequence is 14 residues long. The ends lost 6 bases at V and 9 bases at J; junction bases unmatched: 11. Looked up from germline, CDR1 is SNHLY and CDR2 is FYNNEI. The CDR3 region is CASSTLAGDGEQFF. The CDR3 bases are TGTGCCAGCAGCACGCTGGCGGGAGACGGTGAGCAGTTCTTC.